This note documents a single T cell receptor (beta chain) sequence. Its target is unknown. This CDR3 comprises 15 residues. Trimming removed 3 bases from V and 4 bases from J; junction bases left unmatched: 5. Looked up from germline, CDR1 is LGHDT and CDR2 is YNNKEL (reference sequence). The data belong to a study of T cell responses to AZD1222 COVID-19 vaccine. The overall study: Second-dose timings of about 4 or about 12 weeks were pooled.

Assay: immunoSEQ multiplex PCR; the TCRdb copy retains only in-frame clones and omits some. The profile shows about 120,000 clones, 80% to 90% of them singletons. Study results and caveats: Donors were chiefly white British, with a greater number of females, and clonal diversity was perhaps underestimated. At 160-218 and 743-854, vaccine-associated CD4 TCRs were dominant, and they spanned spike. Only five to seven AZD1222 recipients were seropositive at baseline.

The origin of this receptor is an adult in good health. This specimen consisted of peripheral blood, obtained on day 0 of AZD1222 vaccination. The chain combines TRBV3-1 (or the pseudogene TRBV3-2) with TRBJ1-2, with 10 bases lining up with TRBD1. CDR3 bases: TGTGCCAGCAGCCATCCTGGGACAGGGGTCTATGGCTACACCTTC. Protein: CASSHPGTGVYGYTF.